A selection of T cell receptor beta chains follows, all from one sample in a study of T cell changes during pregnancy in multiple sclerosis. Method: immunoSEQ multiplex PCR; TCRdb's copy keeps in-frame clones and lacks some. The sample holds under 100,000 clones, 85% to 95% seen once. The sequenced sample was peripheral blood, obtained in the third trimester of pregnancy. These receptors originate from a female donor with multiple sclerosis, enrolled in a pregnancy study. Both conserved end residues are part of each CDR3. The D gene is left open where the match is weak. Clone size is stated in some rows and not others, as once, few, many or a class when expanded.

>-|TRBJ1-1|once|TRBV13
CASSLFKHTEAFF
TGTGCCAGCAGCTTATTTAAGCACACTGAAGCTTTCTTT
>-|TRBJ1-4|-|TRBV5-1
CASSRTVMEKLFF
TGCGCCAGCAGCCGCACAGTTATGGAAAAACTGTTTTTT
>-|TRBJ1-5|-|TRBV27
CASSFGRGSNQPQHF
TGTGCCAGCAGTTTCGGGAGGGGTAGCAATCAGCCCCAGCATTTT
>-|TRBJ2-1|once|TRBV7-3
CASSLIPYNEQFF
TGTGCCAGCAGCTTAATCCCTTACAATGAGCAGTTCTTC
>-|TRBJ2-3|-|TRBV6-4
CASSEGGSQTDTQYF
TGTGCCAGCAGTGAAGGAGGCAGTCAGACAGATACGCAGTATTTT
>-|TRBJ2-2|-|TRBV19
CASSIESGSAGELFF
TGTGCCAGTAGTATAGAATCAGGGTCCGCCGGGGAGCTGTTTTTT
>TRBD1|TRBJ2-3|-|TRBV7-2
CASSFMTGGTDTQYF
TGTGCCAGCAGCTTTATGACAGGGGGCACAGATACGCAGTATTTT
>TRBD2|TRBJ2-3|once|TRBV2
CARELAGDLTYTQYF
TGTGCCAGAGAACTAGCGGGGGACCTTACCTATACGCAGTATTTT
>TRBD1|TRBJ2-7|-|TRBV18
CASSPGQGAYEQYF
TGTGCCAGCTCACCCGGTCAGGGGGCCTACGAGCAGTACTTC
>TRBD1|TRBJ2-1|few|TRBV7-9
CASSPPTSAQGAYNEQFF
TGTGCCAGCAGCCCGCCTACCTCGGCGCAGGGGGCTTACAATGAGCAGTTCTTC
>TRBD2|TRBJ2-2|-|TRBV29-1
CSGQLAGGPHTGELFF
TGCAGCGGCCAACTAGCGGGGGGGCCGCACACCGGGGAGCTGTTTTTT
>-|TRBJ2-3|-|TRBV30
CAWSVFTHTDTQYF
TGTGCCTGGAGTGTATTTACTCACACAGATACGCAGTATTTT
>TRBD1|TRBJ1-2|-|TRBV6-5
CASSTTGGGYTF
TGTGCCAGCAGTACGACAGGGGGCGGCTACACCTTC
>-|TRBJ1-1|-|TRBV9
CASSVETVGTEAFF
TGTGCCAGCAGCGTAGAAACAGTCGGCACTGAAGCTTTCTTT
>TRBD2|TRBJ2-3|-|TRBV27
CASSSLLSGGPDTQYF
TGTGCCAGCAGTTCCCTGCTTAGCGGGGGGCCAGATACGCAGTATTTT
>TRBD2|TRBJ2-1|-|TRBV5-4
CASRQTSKSYNEQFF
TGTGCCAGCAGGCAGACTAGCAAATCCTACAATGAGCAGTTCTTC
>-|TRBJ1-2|-|TRBV7-9
CASSFPRASYGYTF
TGTGCCAGCAGCTTCCCCAGGGCCAGCTATGGCTACACCTTC